The T cell receptor (beta chain) under discussion was sequenced for a study of read filtering for tumor transcriptome and immune sequencing. Overall study findings and caveats: IR-seq and RNA-seq agreed better without single-read clonotypes.

This clonotype has a count of ten or more. The antigen is undetermined. From about 400 ng of RNA, a library with molecular barcoded alpha/delta and beta/gamma adaptors was made. Via MiXCR, TCRdb re-called the reads, giving one row per CDR3 protein. The sample includes approximately 50,000 distinct CDR3 sequences, 20% to 25% seen only once; the top ten take approximately 17%. The TCR comes from a donor at least 40 years old with multiple myeloma. Sequenced material: a population of CD138-negative cells sorted from bone marrow.

Written as DNA, the CDR3 is TGTGCCACCAGTGAATTAGCGGGGGGGCTCAATGAGCAGTTCTTC. Protein sequence: CATSELAGGLNEQFF. The rearrangement uses TRBV24-1 and TRBJ2-1, with 11 nucleotides matching TRBD2. Unmatched junction bases numbered 4, after V lost 4 bases and J lost 6 bases. The CDR3 runs to 15 residues. The V gene's germline CDR1 is KGHDR and CDR2 SFDVKD.